The following is a T cell receptor beta chain sequence with its context. Its antigen specificity is not known. Base-call qualities are not available, and no considerably larger clone is one nucleotide away. The sample comes from a study of beta chain features in type 1 diabetes listed by TCRdb under 2018. The study in broad terms: Patients and healthy donors did not differ in mean age, gender distribution, total cell number or subset yield. In the study, recently diagnosed type 1 diabetes patients and matched healthy donors were compared on the TCRB repertoires of their sorted circulating CD4+ T cell subsets. Naive and central memory subsets were obtained from all 30 or so donors, but regulatory and stem cell-like memory subsets were isolated from only 8 patients and roughly eight healthy donors. A total of approximately 100,000,000 sorted cells were examined across all samples, and the number of cells per subset was strongly correlated with RNA yield. Results the study describes overall, beyond this receptor: At VDJ recombination sites, type 1 diabetes patients had fewer insertions and more deleted nucleotides, which implies abnormalities in thymic rearrangement. Shorter templates might have been favored by PCR, but patient and control samples were amplified and corrected together, so both groups would have been affected equally by any skew. Only small numbers of individuals were included in the HLA sub-analyses, which left unresolved whether HLA type had any influence on TCRB rearrangement. In all four CD4+ subsets, TCRB CDR3 length was moderately but significantly shorter in type 1 diabetes patients. Naive, central memory and regulatory TCRB repertoires appeared more similar among patients than among healthy donors. Sequencing cDNA rather than genomic DNA could over-represent highly expressing activated cells, although activation and CD3 levels did not differ between groups.

There are 13 amino acids in the CDR3, from cysteine to phenylalanine inclusive. Just the 39-base CDR3 DNA is kept, in frame starting at base 1. The germline V gene sets CDR1 to SQVTM and CDR2 to ANQGSEA. A single peripheral blood draw of around 120 mL on average was collected from each donor into heparinised tubes. Using a panel that included CD45RO, CCR7, CD25, CD127, CD95 and CD27, naive, central memory, regulatory and stem cell-like memory CD4+ T cells were sorted on a BD FACSAria II. Every sorted population had a purity above 95%. Right away, PBMCs were isolated by Lymphoprep density gradient centrifugation and were stained directly, with no culture step. To minimize batch effects, samples were stained and sorted in pairs, one healthy donor with one patient per experiment. The entire isolated RNA was reverse transcribed using the High Capacity cDNA Reverse Transcription Kit, and thus expressed TCRB transcripts were sequenced. Deep immunoSEQ sequencing was performed on naive, central memory and regulatory T cell samples, with an average of around 3.5 million total reads per sample. Sorted cells were lysed in RLT buffer, and RNA was extracted using DNase-treated RNeasy Micro or Mini kits according to cell number. Each cell subset was processed separately to prevent cross-contamination, with patient and healthy donor samples processed together. TCRB sequences were amplified from cDNA with the immunoSEQ multiplex PCR, producing 87-bp fragments spanning the CDR3 region. Sequencing of the amplicons was done on the Illumina HiSeq platform. In the authors' own workflow: Synthetic template baselines were used to correct PCR bias computationally, reads within Hamming distance 2 were collapsed, and singletons that could not be merged were discarded. By aligning reads against IMGT, V, D and J genes, CDR3 length, and insertions or deletions at six rearrangement sites were assigned. Within each subset, clonotype counts were normalized to the number of sorted cells before true diversity and Gini coefficients were calculated with the tcR R package. The overlap coefficient, calculated on TCRB nucleotide sequences, was used to measure repertoire sharing. Out-of-frame TCRB sequences from naive cells were analyzed as a proxy for the pre-selection repertoire. Sourced from immuneACCESS, this table was stored by TCRdb with only in-frame sequences that have V and J called. A share of the clones is absent; for the studies checked, an unresolved V gene accounts for under half, and the remainder has no known explanation. Clonal size and the V and J genes are those of that table, whereas D and trimming came from the DNA. Here the sample has 810,000 or so clones; roughly 16% occur a single time. The biggest ten clones account for 0.02% to 0.025% of the sample.

Sample: naive CD4+ T cells from blood. The cell subset or site label here, explained by the study, means: true naive CD4+ T cells. The chain was built from TRBV29-1 and TRBJ2-5, and TRBD2 aligns with 11 junction nucleotides. The last part of the DNA fits TRBJ2-7 better; the J call may be wrong. The sequence derives from a woman under 30 in good health. The DNA is as follows: TGCAGCGTCCTAACTAGCGGGAGTTACGAGCAGTACTTC. The encoded protein is CSVLTSGSYEQYF.